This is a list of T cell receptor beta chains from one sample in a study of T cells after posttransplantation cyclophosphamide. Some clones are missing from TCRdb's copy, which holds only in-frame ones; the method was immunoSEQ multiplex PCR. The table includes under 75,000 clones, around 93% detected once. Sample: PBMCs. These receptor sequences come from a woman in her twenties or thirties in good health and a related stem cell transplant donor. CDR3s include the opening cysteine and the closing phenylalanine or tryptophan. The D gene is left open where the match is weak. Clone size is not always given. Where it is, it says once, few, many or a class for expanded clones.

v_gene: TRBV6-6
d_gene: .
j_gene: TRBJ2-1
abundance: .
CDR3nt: TGTGCCAGCAGTCCAGGGACAGCGGGTGAGCAGTTCTTC
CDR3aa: CASSPGTAGEQFF

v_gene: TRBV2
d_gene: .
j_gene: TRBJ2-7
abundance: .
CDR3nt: TGTGCCAGCAGTGAAGCGCCCAGGCAGCTCTACGAGCAGTACTTC
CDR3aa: CASSEAPRQLYEQYF

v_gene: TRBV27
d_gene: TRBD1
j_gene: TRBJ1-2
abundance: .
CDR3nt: TGTGCCAGCAGTTTACAGGGGGCTAACTATGGCTACACCTTC
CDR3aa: CASSLQGANYGYTF

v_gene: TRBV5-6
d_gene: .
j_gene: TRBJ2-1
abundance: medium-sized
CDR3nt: TGTGCCAGCAGCTTGGGCCCATACTTTAATGAGCAGTTCTTC
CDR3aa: CASSLGPYFNEQFF

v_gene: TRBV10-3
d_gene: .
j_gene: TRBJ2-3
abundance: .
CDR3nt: TGTGCCAGTCGTCCCGGCCGCCAATACCGCACAGATACGCAGTATTTT
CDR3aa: CASRPGRQYRTDTQYF

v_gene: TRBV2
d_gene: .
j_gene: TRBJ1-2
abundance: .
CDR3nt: TGTGCCAGCAGTGGGGATCGTGATGGCTACACCTTC
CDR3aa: CASSGDRDGYTF

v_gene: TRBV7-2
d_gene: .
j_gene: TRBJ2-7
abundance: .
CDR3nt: TGTGCCAGCAGCTTAGCGAGGGTAGGGTACGAGCAGTACTTC
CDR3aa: CASSLARVGYEQYF

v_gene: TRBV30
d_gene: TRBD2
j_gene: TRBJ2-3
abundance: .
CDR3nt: TGTGCAGTGGAGCGGGGGAGCACAGATACGCAGTATTTT
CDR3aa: CAVERGSTDTQYF

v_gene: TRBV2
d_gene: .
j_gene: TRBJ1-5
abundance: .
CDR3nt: TGTGCCAGCAGTAGGACGGATCAGCCCCAGCATTTT
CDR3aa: CASSRTDQPQHF

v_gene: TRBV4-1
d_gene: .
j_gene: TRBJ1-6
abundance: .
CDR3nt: TGCGCCAGCAGCCAAGACATAGTATCACCCCTCCACTTT
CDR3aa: CASSQDIVSPLHF

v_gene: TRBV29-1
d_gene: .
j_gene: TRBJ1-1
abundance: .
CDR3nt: TGCAGCGTTGTTGGGCAGGGGGAAGCTTTCTTT
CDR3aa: CSVVGQGEAFF

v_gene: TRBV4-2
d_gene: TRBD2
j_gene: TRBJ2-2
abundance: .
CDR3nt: TGTGCCAGCAGCCAAGAGGTCGCTAGCGGTCTCACCGGGGAGCTGTTTTTT
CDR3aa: CASSQEVASGLTGELFF

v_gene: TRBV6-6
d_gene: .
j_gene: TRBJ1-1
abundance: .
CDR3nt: TGTGCCAGCAGCTTCAGGGTGGGCGCTGAAGCTTTCTTT
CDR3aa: CASSFRVGAEAFF

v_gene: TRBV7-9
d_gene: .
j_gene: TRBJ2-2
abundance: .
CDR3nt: TGTGCCAGCAGCTTAACCCCGGGCAGCGGGGAGCTGTTTTTT
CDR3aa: CASSLTPGSGELFF

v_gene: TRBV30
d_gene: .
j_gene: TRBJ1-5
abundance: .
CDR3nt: TGTGCCTGGAGGGGGGGGCTAAGGAATCAGCCCCAGCATTTT
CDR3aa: CAWRGGLRNQPQHF

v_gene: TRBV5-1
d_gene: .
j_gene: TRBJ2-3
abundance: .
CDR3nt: TGCGCCAGCAGCGAGGGAAATAGTGGGGGGCCCACAGATACGCAGTATTTT
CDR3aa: CASSEGNSGGPTDTQYF

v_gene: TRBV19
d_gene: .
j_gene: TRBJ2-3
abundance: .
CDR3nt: TGTGCCAGTAGTACCTCCCCCCTCCGGCCCACCGGCCGTACGCAGTATTTT
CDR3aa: CASSTSPLRPTGRTQYF

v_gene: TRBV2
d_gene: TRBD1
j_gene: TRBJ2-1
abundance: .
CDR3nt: TGTGCCAGCCTGGCAGAAGGGGGCGTATACAATGAGCAGTTCTTC
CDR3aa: CASLAEGGVYNEQFF

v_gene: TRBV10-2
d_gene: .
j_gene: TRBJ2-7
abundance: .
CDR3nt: TGCGCCAGCAGATTCTCGTACGAGCAGTACTTC
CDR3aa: CASRFSYEQYF

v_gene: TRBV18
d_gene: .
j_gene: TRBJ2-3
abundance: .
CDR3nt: TGTGCCAGCTCACCCAGGGTTGTGGGGGCAACCACAGATACGCAGTATTTT
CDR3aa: CASSPRVVGATTDTQYF

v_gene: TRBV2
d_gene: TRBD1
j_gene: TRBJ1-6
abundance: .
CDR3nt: TGTGCCAGCAGTGCCTTCGGGACAGGGGTTAATTCACCCCTCCACTTT
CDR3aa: CASSAFGTGVNSPLHF

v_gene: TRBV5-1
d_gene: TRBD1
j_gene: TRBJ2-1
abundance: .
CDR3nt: TGCGCCAGCAGCTTCCAGGGGGCGAGCTCCTACAATGAGCAGTTCTTC
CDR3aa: CASSFQGASSYNEQFF

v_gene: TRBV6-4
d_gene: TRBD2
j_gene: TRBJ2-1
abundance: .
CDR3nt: TGTGCCAGCAGTGTTAGCGGGGGGGGCCGAAATGAGCAGTTCTTC
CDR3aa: CASSVSGGGRNEQFF

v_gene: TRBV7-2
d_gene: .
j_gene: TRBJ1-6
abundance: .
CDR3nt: TGTGCCAGCAGCTTGACGCTTTCACCCCTCCACTTT
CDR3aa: CASSLTLSPLHF

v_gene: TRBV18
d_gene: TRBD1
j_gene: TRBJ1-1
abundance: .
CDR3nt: TGTGCCAGCTCCCACGGACAGGGGGGCACTGAAGCTTTCTTT
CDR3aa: CASSHGQGGTEAFF

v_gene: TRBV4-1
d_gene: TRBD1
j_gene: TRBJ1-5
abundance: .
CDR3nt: TGCGCCAGCAGCCGGACAGGTGGAAATCAGCCCCAGCATTTT
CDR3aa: CASSRTGGNQPQHF

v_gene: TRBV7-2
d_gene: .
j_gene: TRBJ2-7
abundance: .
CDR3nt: TGTGCCAGCAGCTTAGTATTGGAGACCTACGAGCAGTACTTC
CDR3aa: CASSLVLETYEQYF

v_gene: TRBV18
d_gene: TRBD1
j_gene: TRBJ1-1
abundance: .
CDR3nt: TGTGCCAGCTCAGCCTACAGGGGGCCGGACACTGAAGCTTTCTTT
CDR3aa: CASSAYRGPDTEAFF

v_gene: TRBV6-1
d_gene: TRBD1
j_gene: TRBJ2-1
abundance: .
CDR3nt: TGTGCCAGCAGTGCCACAGGGGGCGCGTACAATGAGCAGTTCTTC
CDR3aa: CASSATGGAYNEQFF

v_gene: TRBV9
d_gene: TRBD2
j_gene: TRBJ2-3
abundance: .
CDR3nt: TGTGCCAGCAGGGCTAGCGGGCGCAGAGATACGCAGTATTTT
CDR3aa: CASRASGRRDTQYF

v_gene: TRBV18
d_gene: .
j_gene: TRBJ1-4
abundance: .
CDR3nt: TGTGCCAGCTCCCCTCGGGGGAATGAAAAACTGTTTTTT
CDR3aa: CASSPRGNEKLFF

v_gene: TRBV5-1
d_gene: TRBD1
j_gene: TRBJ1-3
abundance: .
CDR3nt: TGCGCCAGCAGCCCGGGGACAGGGGCTGGAAACACCATATATTTT
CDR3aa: CASSPGTGAGNTIYF

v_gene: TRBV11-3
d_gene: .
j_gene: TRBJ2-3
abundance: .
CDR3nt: TGTGCCAGCAGCTTATTCGATGCGGGCCGGGGAGACGATACGCAGTATTTT
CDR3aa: CASSLFDAGRGDDTQYF

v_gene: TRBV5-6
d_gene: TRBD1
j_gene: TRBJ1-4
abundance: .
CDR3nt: TGTGCCAGCAGCTTGGCAGGGGGTGTTGAAAAACTGTTTTTT
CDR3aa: CASSLAGGVEKLFF

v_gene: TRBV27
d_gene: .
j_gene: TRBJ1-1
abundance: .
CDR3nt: TGTGCCAGCAGTACAGGAGAGAACACTGAAGCTTTCTTT
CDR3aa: CASSTGENTEAFF

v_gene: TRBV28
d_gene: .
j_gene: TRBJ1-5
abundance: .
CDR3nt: TGTGCCAGCAGTTTATTGTCTTTAAGGGATCAGCCCCAGCATTTT
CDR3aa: CASSLLSLRDQPQHF

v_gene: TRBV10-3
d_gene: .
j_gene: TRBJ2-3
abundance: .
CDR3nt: TGTGCCATCAGTGAGTCTTCGGGATTTTCCACAGATACGCAGTATTTT
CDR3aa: CAISESSGFSTDTQYF

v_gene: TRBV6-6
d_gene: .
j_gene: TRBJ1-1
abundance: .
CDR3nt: TGTGCCAGCAGTTACGGCCAGAGGGACAATGAAGCTTTCTTT
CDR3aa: CASSYGQRDNEAFF

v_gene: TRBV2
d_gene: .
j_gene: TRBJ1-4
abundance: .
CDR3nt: TGTGCCAGCAGTGAAAGTATGCCGGAGGCAACTAATGAAAAACTGTTTTTT
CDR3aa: CASSESMPEATNEKLFF

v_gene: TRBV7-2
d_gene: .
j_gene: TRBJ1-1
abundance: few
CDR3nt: TGTGCCAGCAGCTCCCAAATGGGGGCTTTCTTT
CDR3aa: CASSSQMGAFF

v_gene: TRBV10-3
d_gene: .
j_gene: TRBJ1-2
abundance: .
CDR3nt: TGTGCCATCAGTGAGACGGTAGGAGGCTATGGCTACACCTTC
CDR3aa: CAISETVGGYGYTF

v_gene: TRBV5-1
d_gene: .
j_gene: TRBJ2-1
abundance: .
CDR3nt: TGCGCCAGCAGCTTGGCAGGCGAGATCTACAATGAGCAGTTCTTC
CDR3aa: CASSLAGEIYNEQFF

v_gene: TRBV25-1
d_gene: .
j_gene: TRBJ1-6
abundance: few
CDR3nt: TGTGCCAGCAGTGACCCTATAACAGGGCCTAATTCACCCCTCCACTTT
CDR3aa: CASSDPITGPNSPLHF

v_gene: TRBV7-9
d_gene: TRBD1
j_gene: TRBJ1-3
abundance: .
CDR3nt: TGTGCCAGCAGCCCGAACAGGGGGCAAGGAAACACCATATATTTT
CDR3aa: CASSPNRGQGNTIYF

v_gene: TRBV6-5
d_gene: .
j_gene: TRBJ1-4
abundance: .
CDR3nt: TGTGCCAGCAGAGTGACAACAACTAATGAAAAACTGTTTTTT
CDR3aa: CASRVTTTNEKLFF

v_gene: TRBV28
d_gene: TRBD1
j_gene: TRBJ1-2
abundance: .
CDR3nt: TGTGCCAGCAGTTTTGAGCCAGGGGGTTTTTATGGCTACACCTTC
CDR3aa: CASSFEPGGFYGYTF

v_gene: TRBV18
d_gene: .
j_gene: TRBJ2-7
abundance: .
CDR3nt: TGTGCCAGCTCGCTTTCAGGCTACGAGCAGTACTTC
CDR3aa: CASSLSGYEQYF

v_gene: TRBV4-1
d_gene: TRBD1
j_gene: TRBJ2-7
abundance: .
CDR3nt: TGCGCCAGCAGCCTCAGCCCGGGACAGCTCTACGAGCAGTACTTC
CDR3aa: CASSLSPGQLYEQYF

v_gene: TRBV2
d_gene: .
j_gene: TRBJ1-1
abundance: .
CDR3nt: TGTGCCAGCAGTAGCAATTTACGGGTGAACACTGAAGCTTTCTTT
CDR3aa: CASSSNLRVNTEAFF

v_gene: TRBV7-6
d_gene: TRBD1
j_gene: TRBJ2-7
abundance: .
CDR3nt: TGTGCCAGCAGCTTAGCCGGGACAGGCTCCTACGAGCAGTACTTC
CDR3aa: CASSLAGTGSYEQYF

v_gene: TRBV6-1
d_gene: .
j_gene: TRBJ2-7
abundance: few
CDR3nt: TGTGCCAGCAGTGAAGACGTCAACCACGAGCAGTACTTC
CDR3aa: CASSEDVNHEQYF